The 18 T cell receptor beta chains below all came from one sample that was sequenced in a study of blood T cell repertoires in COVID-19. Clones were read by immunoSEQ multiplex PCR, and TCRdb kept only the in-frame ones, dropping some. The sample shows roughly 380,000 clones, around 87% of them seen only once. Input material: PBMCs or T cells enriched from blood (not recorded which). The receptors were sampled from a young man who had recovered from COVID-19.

The CDR3 here is CATSGGGGEQFF. In DNA, the CDR3 is TGTGCTACCTCCGGCGGGGGCGGAGAGCAGTTCTTC. The chain joins TRBV12-5 to TRBJ2-1; the D gene is possibly TRBD2 (7 bases). The CDR3 consists of 12 residues. V was pared by 10 bases and J by 10 bases, with 17 bases between. From germline, CDR1 is LGHNT and CDR2 FRNRAP.

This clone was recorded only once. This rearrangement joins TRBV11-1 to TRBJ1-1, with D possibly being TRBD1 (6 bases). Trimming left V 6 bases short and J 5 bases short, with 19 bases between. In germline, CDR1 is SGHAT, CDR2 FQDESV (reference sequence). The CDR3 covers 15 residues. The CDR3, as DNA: TGTGCCAGCAGATCAGCGTATAGGGGGATTACTGAAGCTTTCTTT. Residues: CASRSAYRGITEAFF. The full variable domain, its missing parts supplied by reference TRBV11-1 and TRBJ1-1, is EAEVAQSPRYKITEKSQAVAFWCDPISGHATLYWYRQILGQGPELLVQFQDESVVDDSQLPKDRFSAERLKGVDSTLKIQPAELGDSAMYLCASRSAYRGITEAFFGQGTRLTVV.

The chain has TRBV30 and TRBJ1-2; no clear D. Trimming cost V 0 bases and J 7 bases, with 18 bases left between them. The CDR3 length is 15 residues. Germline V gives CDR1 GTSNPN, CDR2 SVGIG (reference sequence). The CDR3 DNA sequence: TGTGCCTGGAGTGTACAAGGTTGGGGAGCTGGTGGCTACACCTTC. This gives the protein CAWSVQGWGAGGYTF.

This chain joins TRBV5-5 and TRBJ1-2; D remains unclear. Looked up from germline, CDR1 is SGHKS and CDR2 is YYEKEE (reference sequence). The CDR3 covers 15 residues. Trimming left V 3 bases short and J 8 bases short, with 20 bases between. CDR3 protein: CASSYLEISFGGYTF. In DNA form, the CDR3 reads TGTGCCAGCAGCTACCTGGAGATTTCCTTCGGGGGCTACACCTTC.

The CDR3 is CASSPLAGDVNYGYTF. DNA of the CDR3: TGTGCCAGCAGCCCTCTCGCAGGGGACGTTAACTATGGCTACACCTTC. V and J are TRBV27 and TRBJ1-2; the D gene is possibly TRBD1 (6 bases). V lost 6 bases and J lost 1, with 18 bases in between. The CDR3 has 16 residues. Germline loops: CDR1 MNHEY, CDR2 SMNVEV (reference sequence).

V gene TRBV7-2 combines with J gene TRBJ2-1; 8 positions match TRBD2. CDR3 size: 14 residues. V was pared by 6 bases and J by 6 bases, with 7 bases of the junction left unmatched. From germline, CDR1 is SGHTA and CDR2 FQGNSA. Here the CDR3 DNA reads TGTGCCAGCAGACTTAGCGGGACCGCCAATGAGCAGTTCTTC. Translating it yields CASRLSGTANEQFF.

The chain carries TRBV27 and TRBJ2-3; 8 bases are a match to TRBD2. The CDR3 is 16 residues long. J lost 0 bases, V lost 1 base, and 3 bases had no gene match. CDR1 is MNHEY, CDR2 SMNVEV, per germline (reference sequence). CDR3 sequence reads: CASSLLASGSTDTQYF. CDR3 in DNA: TGTGCCAGCAGTTTATTGGCTAGCGGGAGCACAGATACGCAGTATTTT.

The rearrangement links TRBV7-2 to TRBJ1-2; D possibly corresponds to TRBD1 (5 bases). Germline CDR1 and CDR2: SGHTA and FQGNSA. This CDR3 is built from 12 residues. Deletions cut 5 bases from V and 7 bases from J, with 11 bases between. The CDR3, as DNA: TGTGCCAGCAGCCTAGGGCAGGGTGGCTACACCTTC. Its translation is CASSLGQGGYTF.

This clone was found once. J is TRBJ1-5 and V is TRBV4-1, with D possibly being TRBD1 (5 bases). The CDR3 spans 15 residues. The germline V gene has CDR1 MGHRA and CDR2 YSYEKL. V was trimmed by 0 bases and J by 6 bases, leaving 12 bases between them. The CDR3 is CASSQEVAGGQPQHF. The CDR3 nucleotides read TGCGCCAGCAGCCAAGAAGTAGCGGGGGGTCAGCCCCAGCATTTT.

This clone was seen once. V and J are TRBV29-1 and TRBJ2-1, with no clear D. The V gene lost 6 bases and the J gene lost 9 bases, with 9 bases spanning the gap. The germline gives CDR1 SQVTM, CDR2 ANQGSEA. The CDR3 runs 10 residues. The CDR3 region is CSVSLVEQFF. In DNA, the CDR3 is TGCAGCGTGTCCCTAGTTGAGCAGTTCTTC.

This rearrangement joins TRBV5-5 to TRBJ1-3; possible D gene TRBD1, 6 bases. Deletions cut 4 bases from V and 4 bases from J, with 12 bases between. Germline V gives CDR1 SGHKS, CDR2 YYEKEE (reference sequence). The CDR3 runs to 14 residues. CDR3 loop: CASSRMDSGNTIYF. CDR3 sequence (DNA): TGTGCCAGCAGCCGCATGGACAGCGGAAACACCATATATTTT.

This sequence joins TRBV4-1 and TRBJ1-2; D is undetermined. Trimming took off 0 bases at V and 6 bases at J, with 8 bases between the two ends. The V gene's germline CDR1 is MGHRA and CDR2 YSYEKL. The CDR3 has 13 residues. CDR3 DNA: TGCGCCAGCAGCCAAGATCCGGGGAATGGCTACACCTTC. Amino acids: CASSQDPGNGYTF.

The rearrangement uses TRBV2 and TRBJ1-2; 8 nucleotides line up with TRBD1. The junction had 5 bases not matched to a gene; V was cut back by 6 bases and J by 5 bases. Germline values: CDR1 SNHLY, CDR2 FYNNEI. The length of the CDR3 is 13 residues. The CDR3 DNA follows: TGTGCCAGCAGCAAGACAGGGGTTTATGGCTACACCTTC. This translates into CASSKTGVYGYTF.

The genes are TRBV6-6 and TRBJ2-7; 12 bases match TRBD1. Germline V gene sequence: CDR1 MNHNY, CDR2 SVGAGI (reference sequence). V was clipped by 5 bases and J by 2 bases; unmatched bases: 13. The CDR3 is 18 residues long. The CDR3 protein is CASSRPGTGGTLPYEQYF. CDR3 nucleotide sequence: TGTGCCAGCAGTCGTCCCGGGACAGGGGGCACCCTTCCCTACGAGCAGTACTTC.

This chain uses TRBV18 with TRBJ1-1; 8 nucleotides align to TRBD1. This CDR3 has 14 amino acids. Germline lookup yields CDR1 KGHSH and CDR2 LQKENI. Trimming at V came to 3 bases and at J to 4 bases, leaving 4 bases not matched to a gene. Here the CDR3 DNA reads TGTGCCAGCTCACCGGGACAGGACGTCACTGAAGCTTTCTTT. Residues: CASSPGQDVTEAFF.

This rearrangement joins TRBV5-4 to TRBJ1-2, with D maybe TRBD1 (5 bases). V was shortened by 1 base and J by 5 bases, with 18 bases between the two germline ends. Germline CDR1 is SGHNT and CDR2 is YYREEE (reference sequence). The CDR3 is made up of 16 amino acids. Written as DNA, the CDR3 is TGTGCCAGCAGCTTGCTCACAGGACTGGGGGGGTATGGCTACACCTTC. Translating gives CASSLLTGLGGYGYTF. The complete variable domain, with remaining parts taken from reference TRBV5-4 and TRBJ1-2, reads ETGVTQSPTHLIKTRGQQVTLRCSSQSGHNTVSWYQQALGQGPQFIFQYYREEENGRGNFPPRFSGLQFPNYSSELNVNALELDDSALYLCASSLLTGLGGYGYTFGSGTRLTVV.

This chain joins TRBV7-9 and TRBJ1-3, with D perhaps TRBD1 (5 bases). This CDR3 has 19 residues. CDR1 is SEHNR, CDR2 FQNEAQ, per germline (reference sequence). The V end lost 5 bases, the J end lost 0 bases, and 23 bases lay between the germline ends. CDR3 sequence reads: CASSLDLSWGSFSGNTIYF. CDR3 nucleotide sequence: TGTGCCAGCAGCCTTGACCTCTCGTGGGGCTCTTTCTCTGGAAACACCATATATTTT.

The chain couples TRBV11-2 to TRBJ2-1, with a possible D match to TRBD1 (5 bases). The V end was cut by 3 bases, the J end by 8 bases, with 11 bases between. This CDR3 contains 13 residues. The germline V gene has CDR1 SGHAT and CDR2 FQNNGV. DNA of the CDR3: TGTGCCAGCAGCTTTCAGGGTCGCGATGAGCAGTTCTTC. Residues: CASSFQGRDEQFF.